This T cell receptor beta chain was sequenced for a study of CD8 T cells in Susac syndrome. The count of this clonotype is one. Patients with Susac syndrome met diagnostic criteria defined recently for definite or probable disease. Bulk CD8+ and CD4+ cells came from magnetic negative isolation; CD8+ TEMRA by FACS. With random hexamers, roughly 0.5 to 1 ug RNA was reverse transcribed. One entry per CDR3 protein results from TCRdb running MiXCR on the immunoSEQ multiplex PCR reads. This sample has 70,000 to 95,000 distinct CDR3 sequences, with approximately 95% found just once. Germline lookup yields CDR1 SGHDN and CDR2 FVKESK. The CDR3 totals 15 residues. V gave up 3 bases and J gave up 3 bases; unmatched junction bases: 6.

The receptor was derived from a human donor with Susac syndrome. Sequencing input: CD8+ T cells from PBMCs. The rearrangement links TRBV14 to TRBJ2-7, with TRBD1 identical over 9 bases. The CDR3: CASSQGQGILYEQYF. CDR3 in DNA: TGTGCCAGCAGCCAGGGACAGGGTATACTCTACGAGCAGTACTTC.